This T cell receptor (beta chain) is from a study of control samples from healthy donors and cancer patients (dated by TCRdb to 2018 to 2020). Library prep was done by the immunoSEQ multiplex PCR assay. Here the immuneACCESS table is served through TCRdb, limited to in-frame sequences with V and J called. Missing clones are a known gap in these copies; in checked studies unresolved V genes cover under half, and the rest lacks a known reason. The sample table shows over 120,000 clones, and more than 85% are seen once. Of the sample, 3% to 3.5% is held by the ten largest clones. This clone was recorded once. The target of this receptor is not known. There are no base qualities to consult, and no much larger clone falls within one base. The CDR3 runs 15 amino acids, cysteine and phenylalanine included. CDR3 DNA only is kept here, 45 bases in frame from base 1. Trimming takes 0 bases from V and 8 bases from J, and the germline ends sit 17 bases apart. The germline V gene yields SGHRS for CDR1 and YFSETQ for CDR2.

The receptor chain draws on TRBV5-1 and TRBJ1-2, with the D gene not clear enough to name. Material for sequencing was blood. The receptor was isolated from a man aged 30-40 years in good health. CDR3 loop: CASSLDPQPPPGYTF. The nucleotide sequence reads TGCGCCAGCAGCTTGGACCCTCAACCTCCCCCGGGCTACACCTTC.